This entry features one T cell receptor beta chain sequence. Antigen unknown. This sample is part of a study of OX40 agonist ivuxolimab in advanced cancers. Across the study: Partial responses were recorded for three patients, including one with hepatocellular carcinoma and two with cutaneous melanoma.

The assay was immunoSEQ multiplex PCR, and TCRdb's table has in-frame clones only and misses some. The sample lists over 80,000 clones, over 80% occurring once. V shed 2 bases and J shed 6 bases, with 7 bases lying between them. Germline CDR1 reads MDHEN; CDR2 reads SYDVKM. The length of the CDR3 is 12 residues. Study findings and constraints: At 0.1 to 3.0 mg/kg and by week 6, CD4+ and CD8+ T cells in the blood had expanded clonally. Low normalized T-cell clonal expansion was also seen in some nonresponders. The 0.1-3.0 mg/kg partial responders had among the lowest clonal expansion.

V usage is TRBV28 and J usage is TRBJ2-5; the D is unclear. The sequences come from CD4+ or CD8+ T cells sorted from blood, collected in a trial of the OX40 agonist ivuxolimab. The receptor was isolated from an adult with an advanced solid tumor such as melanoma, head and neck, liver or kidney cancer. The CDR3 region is CASSLQVQTQYF. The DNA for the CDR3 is TGTGCCAGCAGTTTACAGGTTCAGACCCAGTACTTC. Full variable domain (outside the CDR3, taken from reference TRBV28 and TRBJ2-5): DVKVTQSSRYLVKRTGEKVFLECVQDMDHENMFWYRQDPGLGLRLIYFSYDVKMKEKGDIPEGYSVSREKKERFSLILESASTNQTSMYLCASSLQVQTQYFGPGTRLLVL.